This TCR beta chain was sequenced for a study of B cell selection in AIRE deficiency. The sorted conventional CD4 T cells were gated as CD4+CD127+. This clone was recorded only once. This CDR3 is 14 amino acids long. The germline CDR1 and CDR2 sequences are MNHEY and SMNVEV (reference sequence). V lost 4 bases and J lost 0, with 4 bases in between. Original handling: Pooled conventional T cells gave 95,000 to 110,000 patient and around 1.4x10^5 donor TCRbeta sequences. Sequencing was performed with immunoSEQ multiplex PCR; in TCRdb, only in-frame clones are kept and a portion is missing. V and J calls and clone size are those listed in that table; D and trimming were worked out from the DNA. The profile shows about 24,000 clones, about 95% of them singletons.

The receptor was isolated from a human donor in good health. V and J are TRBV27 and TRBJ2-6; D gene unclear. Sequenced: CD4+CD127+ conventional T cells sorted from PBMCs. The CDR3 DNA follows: TGTGCCAGCAGTTCAAGCTCTGGGGCCAACGTCCTGACTTTC. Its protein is CASSSSSGANVLTF.